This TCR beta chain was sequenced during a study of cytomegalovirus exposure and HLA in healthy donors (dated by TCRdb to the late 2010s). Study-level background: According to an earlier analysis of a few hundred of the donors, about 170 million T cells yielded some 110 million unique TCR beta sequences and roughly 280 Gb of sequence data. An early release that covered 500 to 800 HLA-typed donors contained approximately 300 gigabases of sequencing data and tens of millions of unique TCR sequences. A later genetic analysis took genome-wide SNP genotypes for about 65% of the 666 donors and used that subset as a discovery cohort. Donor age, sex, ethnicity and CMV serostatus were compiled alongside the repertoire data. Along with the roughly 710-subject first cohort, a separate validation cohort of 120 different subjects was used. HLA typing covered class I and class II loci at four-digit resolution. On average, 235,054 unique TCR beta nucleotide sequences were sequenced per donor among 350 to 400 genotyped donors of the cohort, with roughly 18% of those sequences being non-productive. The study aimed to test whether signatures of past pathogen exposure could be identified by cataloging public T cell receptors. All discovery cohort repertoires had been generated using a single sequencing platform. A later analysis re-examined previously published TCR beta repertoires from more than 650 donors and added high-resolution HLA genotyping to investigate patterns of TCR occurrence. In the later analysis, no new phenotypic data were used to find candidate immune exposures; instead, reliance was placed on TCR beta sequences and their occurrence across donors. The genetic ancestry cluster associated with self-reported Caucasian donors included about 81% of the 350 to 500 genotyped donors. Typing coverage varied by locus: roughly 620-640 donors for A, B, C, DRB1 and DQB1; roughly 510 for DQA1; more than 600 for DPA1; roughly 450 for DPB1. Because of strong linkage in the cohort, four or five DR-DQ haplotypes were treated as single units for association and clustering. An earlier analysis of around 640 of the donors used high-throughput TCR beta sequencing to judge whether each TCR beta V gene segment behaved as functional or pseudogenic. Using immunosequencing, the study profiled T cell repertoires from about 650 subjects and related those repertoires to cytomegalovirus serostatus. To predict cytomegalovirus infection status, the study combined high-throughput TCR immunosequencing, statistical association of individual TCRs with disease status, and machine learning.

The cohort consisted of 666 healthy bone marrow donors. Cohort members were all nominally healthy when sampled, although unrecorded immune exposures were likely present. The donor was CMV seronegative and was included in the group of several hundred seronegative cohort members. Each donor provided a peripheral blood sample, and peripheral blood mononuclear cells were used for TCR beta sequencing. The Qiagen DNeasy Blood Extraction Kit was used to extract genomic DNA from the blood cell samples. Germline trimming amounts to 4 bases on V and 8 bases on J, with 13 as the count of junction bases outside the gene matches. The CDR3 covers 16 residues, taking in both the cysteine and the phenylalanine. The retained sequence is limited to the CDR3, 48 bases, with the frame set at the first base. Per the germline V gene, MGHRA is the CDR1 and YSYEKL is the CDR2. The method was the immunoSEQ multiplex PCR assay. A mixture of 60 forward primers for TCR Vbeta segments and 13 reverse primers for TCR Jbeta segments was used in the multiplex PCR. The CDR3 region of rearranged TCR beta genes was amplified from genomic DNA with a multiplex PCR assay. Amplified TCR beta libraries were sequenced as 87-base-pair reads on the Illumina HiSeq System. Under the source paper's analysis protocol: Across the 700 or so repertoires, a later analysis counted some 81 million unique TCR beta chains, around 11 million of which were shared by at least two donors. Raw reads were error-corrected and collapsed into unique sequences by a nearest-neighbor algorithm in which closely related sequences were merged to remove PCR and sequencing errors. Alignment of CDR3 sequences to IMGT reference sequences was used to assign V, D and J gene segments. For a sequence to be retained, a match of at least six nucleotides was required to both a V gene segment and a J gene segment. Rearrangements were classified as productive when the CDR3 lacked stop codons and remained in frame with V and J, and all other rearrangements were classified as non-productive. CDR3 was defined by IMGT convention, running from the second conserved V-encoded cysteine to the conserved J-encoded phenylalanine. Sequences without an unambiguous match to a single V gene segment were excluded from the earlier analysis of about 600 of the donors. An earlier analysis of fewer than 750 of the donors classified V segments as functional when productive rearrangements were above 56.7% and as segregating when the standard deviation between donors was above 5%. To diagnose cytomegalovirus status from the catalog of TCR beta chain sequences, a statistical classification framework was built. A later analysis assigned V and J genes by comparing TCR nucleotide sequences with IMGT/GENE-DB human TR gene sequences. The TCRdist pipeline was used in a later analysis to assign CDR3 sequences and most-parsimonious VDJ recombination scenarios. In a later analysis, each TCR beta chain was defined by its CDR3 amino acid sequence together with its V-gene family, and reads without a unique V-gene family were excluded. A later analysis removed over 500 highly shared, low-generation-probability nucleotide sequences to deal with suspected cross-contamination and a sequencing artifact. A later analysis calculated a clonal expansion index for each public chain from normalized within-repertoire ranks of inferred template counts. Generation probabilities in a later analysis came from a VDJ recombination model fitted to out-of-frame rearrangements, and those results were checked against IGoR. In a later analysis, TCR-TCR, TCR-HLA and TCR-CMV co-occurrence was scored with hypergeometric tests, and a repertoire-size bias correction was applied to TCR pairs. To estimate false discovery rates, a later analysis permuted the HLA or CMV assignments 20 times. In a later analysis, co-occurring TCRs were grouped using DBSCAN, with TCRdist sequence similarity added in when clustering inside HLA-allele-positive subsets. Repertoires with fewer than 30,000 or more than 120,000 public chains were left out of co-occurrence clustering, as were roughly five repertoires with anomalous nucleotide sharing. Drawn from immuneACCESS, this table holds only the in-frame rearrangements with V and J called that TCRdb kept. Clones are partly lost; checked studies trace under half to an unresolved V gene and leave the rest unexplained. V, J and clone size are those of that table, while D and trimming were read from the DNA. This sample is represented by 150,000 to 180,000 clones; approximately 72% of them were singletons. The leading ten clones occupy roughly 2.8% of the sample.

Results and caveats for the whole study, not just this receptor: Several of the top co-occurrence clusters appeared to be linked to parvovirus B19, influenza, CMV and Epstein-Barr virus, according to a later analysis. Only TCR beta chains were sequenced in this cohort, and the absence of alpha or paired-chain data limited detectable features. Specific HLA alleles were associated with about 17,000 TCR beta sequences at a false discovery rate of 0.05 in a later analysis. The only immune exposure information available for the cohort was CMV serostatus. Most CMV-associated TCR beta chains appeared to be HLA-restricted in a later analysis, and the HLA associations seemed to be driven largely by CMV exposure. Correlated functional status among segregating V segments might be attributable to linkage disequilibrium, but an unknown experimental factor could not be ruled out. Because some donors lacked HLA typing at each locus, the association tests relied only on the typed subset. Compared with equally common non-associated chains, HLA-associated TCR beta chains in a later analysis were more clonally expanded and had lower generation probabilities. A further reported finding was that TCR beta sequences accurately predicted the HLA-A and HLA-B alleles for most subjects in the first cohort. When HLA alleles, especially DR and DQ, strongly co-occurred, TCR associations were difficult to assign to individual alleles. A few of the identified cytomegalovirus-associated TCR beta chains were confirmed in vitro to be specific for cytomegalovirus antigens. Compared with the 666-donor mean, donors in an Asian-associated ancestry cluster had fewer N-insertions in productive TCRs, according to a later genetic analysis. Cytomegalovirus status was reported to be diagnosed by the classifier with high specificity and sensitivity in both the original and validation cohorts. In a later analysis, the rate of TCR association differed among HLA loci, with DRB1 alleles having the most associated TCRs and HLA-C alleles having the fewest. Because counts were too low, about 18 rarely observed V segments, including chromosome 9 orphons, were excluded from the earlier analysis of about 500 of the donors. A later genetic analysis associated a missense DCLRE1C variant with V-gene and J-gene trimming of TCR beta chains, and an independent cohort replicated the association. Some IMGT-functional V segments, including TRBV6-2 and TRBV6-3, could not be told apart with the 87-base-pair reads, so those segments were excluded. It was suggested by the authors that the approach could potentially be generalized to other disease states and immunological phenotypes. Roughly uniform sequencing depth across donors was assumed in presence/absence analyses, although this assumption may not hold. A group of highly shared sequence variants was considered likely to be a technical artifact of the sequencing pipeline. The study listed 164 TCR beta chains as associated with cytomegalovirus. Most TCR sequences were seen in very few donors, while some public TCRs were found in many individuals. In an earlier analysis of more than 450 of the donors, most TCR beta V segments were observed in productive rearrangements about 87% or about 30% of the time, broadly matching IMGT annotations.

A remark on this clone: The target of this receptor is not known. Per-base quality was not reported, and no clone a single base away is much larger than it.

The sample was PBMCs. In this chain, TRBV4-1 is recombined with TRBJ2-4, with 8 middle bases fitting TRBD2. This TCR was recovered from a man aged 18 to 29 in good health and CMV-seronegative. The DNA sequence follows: TGCGCCAGCAGCCCGGGGGGTTTCACGGGGGGGCACATTCAGTACTTC. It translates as CASSPGGFTGGHIQYF.